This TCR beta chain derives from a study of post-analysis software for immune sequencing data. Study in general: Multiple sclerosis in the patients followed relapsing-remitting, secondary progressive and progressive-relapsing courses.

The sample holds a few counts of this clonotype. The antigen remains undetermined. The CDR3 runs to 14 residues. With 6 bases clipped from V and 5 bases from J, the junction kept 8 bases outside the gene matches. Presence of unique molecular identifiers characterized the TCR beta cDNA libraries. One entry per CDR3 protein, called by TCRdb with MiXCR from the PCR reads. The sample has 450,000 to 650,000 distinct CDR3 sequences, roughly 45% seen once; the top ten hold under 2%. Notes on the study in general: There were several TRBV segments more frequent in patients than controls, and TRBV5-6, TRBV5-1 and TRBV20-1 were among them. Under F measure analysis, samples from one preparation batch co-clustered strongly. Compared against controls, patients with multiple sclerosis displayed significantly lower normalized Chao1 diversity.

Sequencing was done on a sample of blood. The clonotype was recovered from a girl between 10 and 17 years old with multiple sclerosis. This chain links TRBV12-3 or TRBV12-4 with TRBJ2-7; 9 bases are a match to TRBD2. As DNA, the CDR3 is TGTGCCAGCAGGACTAGCGGTCCCTCTAACGAGCAGTACTTC. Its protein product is CASRTSGPSNEQYF.